This T cell receptor (beta chain) was profiled in a study of blood T cell repertoires in COVID-19. J gave up 0 bases and V 5 bases, and 7 bases lay outside the gene matches. The germline CDR1 and CDR2 sequences are MNHNY and SVGAGI (reference sequence). The CDR3 runs to 15 residues. Profiled with immunoSEQ multiplex PCR; TCRdb holds only in-frame clones, not every one. The table has about 150,000 clones, 87% seen once. The chain carries TRBV6-6 and TRBJ2-7, with TRBD1 matching over 7 bases. Sequenced input: peripheral blood. This TCR came from a human donor in a cohort sampled during active COVID-19. The CDR3 reads CASSDPTGSSYEQYF. CDR3 nucleotide sequence: TGTGCCAGCAGTGACCCGACAGGGAGCTCCTACGAGCAGTACTTC.